This TCR beta chain appears in the sequencing data of a study of shared clonotypes between healthy human individuals (dated by TCRdb to the early 2020s). About the full investigation: A few men and two women, aged 18 to 49 years, made up the cohort. Leukapheresis yielded between about 0.9 and 10 billion PBMCs per donor. Libraries were prepared and TCR repertoires were sequenced by different laboratories using diverse techniques, in order to increase sequencing depth and limit assay-specific biases. For each donor, three plates each were used for CD4 naive and CD4 memory, two plates were used for CD8 naive, and one plate was used for CD8 memory. The study deeply sequenced blood TCR repertoires of several healthy adults to estimate repertoire size and the extent of clonotype sharing between individuals.

The donors were healthy, HIV-negative adults with no recently reported acute infections or vaccinations. Every donor was a Caucasian adult residing in Nashville, Tennessee, USA. Magnetic negative selection was used to enrich CD4+ T cells, after which naive cells were positively selected on CD45RA and the negative fraction became the memory subset. Blood was collected by leukapheresis, and PBMCs were isolated by Ficoll-Histopaque density gradient centrifugation and then cryopreserved in liquid nitrogen vapor phase. Analytical flow cytometry was used to check the purity and quantity of each magnetically sorted T cell population. Genomic DNA was isolated from every sorted fraction and measured by UV absorbance on a Nanodrop 2000c. Using the deep immunoSEQ assay, multiplex PCR amplified TCR CDR3 regions from genomic DNA. Extracted genomic DNA from each cell subset was spread evenly across all wells of several immunoSEQ 96-well plates, with each plate serving as a replicate. For sorted subsets, around 200 ng genomic DNA, equal to some 30,000 T cell genomes, was loaded into each replicate PCR. Purified libraries were measured with a Qubit 3.0 fluorometer, size-checked on a Bioanalyzer 2100, and measured again with the KAPA Library Quantification kit. Every immunoSEQ 96-well plate was sequenced on a separate single-read 150-cycle Illumina NextSeq 550 flow cell. Per the source publication's procedure: The immunoSEQ output contained only junctional sequences without quality scores, so filtering could not match that applied to full-length reads. To assign V/J genes and CDR3, sequences were annotated against IMGT germline references using PyIR, a Python wrapper for IgBLAST v1.9. Any read was removed if the V/J assignment was weak (E-value above 1e-6), the CDR3 was missing, or the read contained stop codons, out-of-frame junctions, or ambiguous translated residues. A V3J clonotype was defined by an identical inferred V gene, J gene, and CDR3 amino acid sequence. Percentage overlap between repertoires was calculated by dividing the number of shared unique clonotypes by the size of the smaller repertoire. Repertoire richness was assessed with RTK rarefaction, the Chao1 estimator, and Recon v2.1 estimates of unobserved clonotypes. For all TCRbeta clonotypes obtained by the gDNA method from a few donors, generation probabilities were computed with OLGA. TCRdb mirrors the immuneACCESS table, restricted to in-frame sequences. Some clones are absent from its copies; in checked studies, under half trace to an unresolved V gene, and the reason for the others is unknown. That table gives V, J and clone size, and the DNA gave D and trimming. For this sample there are about 1 million clones; approximately 68% appear just once. The top ten hold 1.5% of the sample.

Ends trimmed: V by 3 bases, J by 5 bases; bases unmatched to a gene: 3. Inclusive of the bounding cysteine and phenylalanine, the CDR3 is 15 residues long. The sequence is cut down to CDR3 DNA, 45 bases in frame from base 1. From a lookup of the germline V gene, CDR1 and CDR2 are MGHRA and YSYEKL. Comment on this clone: It has no known antigen specificity. No quality values exist for individual bases; no much larger clone is one base distant.

Findings and caveats that apply to the study as a whole: Compared with non-shared clonotypes, clonotypes shared by all four sorted-subset donors had higher generation probabilities. Pairwise subsampling indicated that sequencing depth was expected to affect the degree of clonotype sharing among donors. Naive subsets generally had larger estimated clonotype richness than memory subsets did. The small number of donors limited the genetic and exposure-history diversity represented. Sampling was restricted to blood, and TCR repertoires in tissues likely differ from the TCR repertoires found in blood. Rarefaction of sorted-subset datasets indicated incomplete sequencing despite the large sequencing depth. About 5% of naive CD4, 3.5% of naive CD8, roughly 2.4% of memory CD4, and 0.4% of memory CD8 clonotypes were shared across four donors.

The V and J genes are TRBV4-1 and TRBJ1-5; TRBD1 matches 11 bases in the middle. The sample consisted of memory CD4+ T cells sorted from blood. The intended sense of this specimen's cell subset or site label: CD45RA-negative fraction. This sequence was found in a man younger than 30 in good health. The sequenced DNA: TGCGCCAGCAGCCAGTCGGGACAGGGGGATCAGCCCCAGCATTTT. This is translated as CASSQSGQGDQPQHF.